A selection of T cell receptor beta chains follows, all from one sample in a study of metastatic and nonmetastatic thyroid tumors. TCRdb re-processed the PCR reads through MiXCR. This table holds approximately 20,000 clones, more than 30% found once. Input material: tumor tissue. The origin of the receptors is a male donor with papillary thyroid cancer or a benign thyroid nodule (not recorded which). Some clones in this sample may be carry-over from other donors' samples. CDR3s include the opening cysteine and the closing phenylalanine or tryptophan. The D gene is left open where the match is weak. Clone size is stated in some rows and not others, as once, few, many or a class when expanded.

V gene,J gene,CDR3 length,D gene,clone size,CDR3 DNA,CDR3 protein
TRBV12-3/TRBV12-4,TRBJ1-2,17,TRBD1,few,TGTGCCAGCAGTTCTGGGGCAGGGGGCTCTTGTAACTATGGCTACACCTTC,CASSSGAGGSCNYGYTF
TRBV4-1,TRBJ1-6,15,TRBD1,-,TGCGCCAGCAGCCACCCAGGGGGGGAAAATTCACCCCTCCACTTT,CASSHPGGENSPLHF
TRBV10-3,TRBJ1-1,14,-,many,TGTGCCATCAGTGGTGGGGACCTGAACACTGAAGCTTTCTTT,CAISGGDLNTEAFF
TRBV2,TRBJ1-3,15,TRBD1,-,TGTGCCGGCGGACAGGGGGCACTGTCTGGAAACACCATATATTTT,CAGGQGALSGNTIYF
TRBV9,TRBJ2-1,17,TRBD2,-,TGTGCCAGCAGCGTCCGAACCGGGACTAGCGGGTTAGTTGAGCAGTTCTTC,CASSVRTGTSGLVEQFF
TRBV18,TRBJ2-3,15,-,medium-sized,TGTGCCAGCTCACAGGACTACCTTAGCACAGATACGCAGTATTTT,CASSQDYLSTDTQYF
TRBV7-8,TRBJ2-7,13,-,-,TGTGCCAGCAGTTCCCTAGGGGAGTACGAGCAGTACTTC,CASSSLGEYEQYF
TRBV5-1,TRBJ1-6,15,-,-,TGCGCCAGCCACGAGGGGGACGGCTCGACTTCACCCCTCCACTTT,CASHEGDGSTSPLHF
TRBV12-3/TRBV12-4,TRBJ1-5,12,-,few,TGTGCCAGCAGTTTAGAGAATCAGCCCCAGCATTTT,CASSLENQPQHF
TRBV9,TRBJ1-3,16,-,-,TGTGCCAGCAGCATGCCAGGGGCGAACTCTGGAGACACCCTATATTTT,CASSMPGANSGDTLYF
TRBV7-9,TRBJ2-7,15,TRBD2,-,TGTGCCAGCAGCCCGGGACTAGCGGCCTCCTACGAGCAGTACTTC,CASSPGLAASYEQYF
TRBV6-1,TRBJ2-2,16,TRBD2,-,TGTGCCAGCAGACGACTAGCGGGAGGGCGGACCGGGGAGCTGTTTTTT,CASRRLAGGRTGELFF
TRBV20-1,TRBJ1-1,13,-,many,TGCAGTGCTAGAGAGTGGACGGGCACTGAAGCTTTCTTT,CSAREWTGTEAFF
TRBV10-3,TRBJ2-2,13,-,many,TGTGCCATCAGTGCAGAATACACCGGGGAGCTGTTTTTT,CAISAEYTGELFF
TRBV11-2,TRBJ2-1,16,TRBD2,-,TGTGCCAGCAGCCCCTGGTCGCGGGAGGCATCCAAGGAGCAGTTCTTC,CASSPWSREASKEQFF
TRBV30,TRBJ1-2,12,-,once,TGTGCCTGGAGTCGTGGGGCCTATGGCTACACCTTC,CAWSRGAYGYTF
TRBV6-1,TRBJ2-7,15,TRBD1,few,TGTGCCAGCAGTGACGGGGGACAGGGGGCATTCGAGCAGTACTTC,CASSDGGQGAFEQYF
TRBV30,TRBJ1-3,14,TRBD1,-,TGTGCCTTGACCCCTGACAGGGTCAGGAACACCATATATTTT,CALTPDRVRNTIYF
TRBV4-2,TRBJ2-3,19,TRBD2,many,TGTGCCAGCAGCCAAGATCGGTTGGTAGGAGCGGGAGGGCCCGATACGCAGTATTTT,CASSQDRLVGAGGPDTQYF
TRBV12-3/TRBV12-4,TRBJ1-2,13,-,few,TGTGCCAGCAGGGGTGACTTCATCTATGTCTACACCTTC,CASRGDFIYVYTF
TRBV10-3,TRBJ1-1,15,-,few,TGTGCCATCAGTGGGCGTAAGGGGGAAAACACTGAAGCTTTCTTT,CAISGRKGENTEAFF
TRBV6-1,TRBJ2-4,13,TRBD1,many,TGTGCCAGCAGTTTCGGACAGGGGTACATTCAGTACTTC,CASSFGQGYIQYF
TRBV19,TRBJ2-1,15,TRBD2,-,TGTGCCAGTAGTCCCGCCGCGGGGGGGAGGAAAGTGCAGTTCTTC,CASSPAAGGRKVQFF
TRBV25-1,TRBJ2-2,14,TRBD1,-,TGTGCCATCAGTGGGGACAGGGGCACCGGGGACCTGTTTTTT,CAISGDRGTGDLFF
TRBV6-1,TRBJ1-5,17,-,many,TGTGCCAGCAGTGGGGGGATCGTTACTTCGTCCAATCAGCCCCAGCATTTT,CASSGGIVTSSNQPQHF
TRBV6-1,TRBJ2-2,14,TRBD2,-,TGTGCCAGCAGGTCTAGCGGGAACACCGGGGAGCTGTTTTTT,CASRSSGNTGELFF